This T cell receptor (beta chain) was recovered during a study of blood T cell repertoires in COVID-19 (dated by TCRdb to the early 2020s). About the full investigation: Samples from collaborators originated in the United States, Italy and Spain and spanned both the acute and convalescent phases of COVID-19. The material from the prospective study consisted of cDNA or gDNA derived from T cells, B-cell-depleted T cells, or PBMCs. Subjects who had been exposed to COVID-19, were actively infected with it, or had recovered from it provided the deeply sampled blood TCRbeta repertoires that made up the dataset. The repertoires were released in a freely available public database meant as a resource for research on the immune response to SARS-CoV-2. Samples came from the ongoing ImmuneRACE study (first 160 participants) plus 1,254 subjects from 6 global collaborators. Nearly every sample came with metadata listing a de-identified subject ID, COVID-19 status, age in years and sex. Where available, HLA class I and class II types were obtained from metadata supplied by the sample provider rather than from assay-based typing. Broad study findings and their caveats: The quantity of clinical and demographic metadata differed by source and by participant and was supplied without curation.

Collaborating institutions collected whole blood in K2EDTA tubes following their own protocols. For TCRbeta analysis, collaborators shipped samples as frozen whole blood, isolated PBMCs, or DNA extracted from either of those sample types. Trimming takes 2 bases off V and 1 base off J; junction bases not matched to a gene: 2. From a lookup of the germline V gene, CDR1 and CDR2 are MNHEY and SVGEGT. The cysteine opens and the phenylalanine closes a CDR3 of 15 amino acids. Here the CDR3 DNA is all that survives: 45 bases in frame from base 1. With regard to this clone: The clone's antigen remains unknown. Base qualities are missing; no much larger clone stands one base away.

The immunoSEQ Assay, a bias-controlled multiplex PCR, was used to amplify TCRbeta CDR3 regions from genomic DNA. Regarding the original processing steps: Nucleated cell counts per sample were estimated from amplification of reference gene primers within the assay. To quantify the absolute abundance of each unique TCRbeta CDR3 rearrangement, sequence reads were collapsed and filtered. For each sample, productive Simpson clonality was calculated as the square root of Simpson's diversity index over productive rearrangements. Not all clones reach the TCRdb copy of this immuneACCESS table, which keeps in-frame sequences only. Checked studies attribute under half of the gap to unresolved V genes and leave the rest unexplained. D and trimming come from the DNA, and the V and J calls and clone size come from that table. The sample includes tens of thousands of clones, with roughly 81% observed a single time. Approximately 5.7% of the sample comes from the top ten.

The V and J genes are TRBV6-2 or TRBV6-3 and TRBJ1-1, with 9 bases in between that match TRBD1. Source material: peripheral blood. The sequence was obtained from a woman aged 55-69 years with acute or convalescent COVID-19. The nucleotide sequence reads TGTGCCAGCAGTTACACGGGACAGGGGAACACTGAAGCTTTCTTT. Translated, this gives CASSYTGQGNTEAFF.